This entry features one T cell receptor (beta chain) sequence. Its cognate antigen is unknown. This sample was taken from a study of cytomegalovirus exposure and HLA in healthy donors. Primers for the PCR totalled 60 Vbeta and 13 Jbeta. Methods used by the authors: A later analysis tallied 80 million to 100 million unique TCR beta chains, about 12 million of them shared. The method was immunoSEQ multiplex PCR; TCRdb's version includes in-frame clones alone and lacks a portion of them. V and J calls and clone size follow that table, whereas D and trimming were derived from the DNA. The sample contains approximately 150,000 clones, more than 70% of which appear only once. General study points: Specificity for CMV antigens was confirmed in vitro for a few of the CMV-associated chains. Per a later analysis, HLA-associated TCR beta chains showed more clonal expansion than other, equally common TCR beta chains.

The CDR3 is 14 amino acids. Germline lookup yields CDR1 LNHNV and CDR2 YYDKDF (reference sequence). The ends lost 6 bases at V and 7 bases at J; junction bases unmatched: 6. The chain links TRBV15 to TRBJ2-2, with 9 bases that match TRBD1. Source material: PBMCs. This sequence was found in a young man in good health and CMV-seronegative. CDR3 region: CATREQGAGGELFF. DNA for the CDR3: TGTGCCACCAGAGAACAGGGGGCTGGCGGGGAGCTGTTTTTT.